The 8 T cell receptor beta chains below all came from one sample that was sequenced in a study of T cell changes during pregnancy in multiple sclerosis. Sequenced by immunoSEQ multiplex PCR; TCRdb stores in-frame clones only, minus some. The sample carries about 83,000 clones, roughly nine tenths recorded once. The sequenced sample was PBMCs, obtained in the first trimester of pregnancy. The receptors shown here come from a female donor in good health, serving as a control in a pregnancy study. Some clones in this sample may be carry-over from other donors' samples.

The J gene is TRBJ2-1, the V gene TRBV11-3; 7 nucleotides line up with TRBD1. The germline V gene has CDR1 SGHNT and CDR2 YENEEA. The CDR3 contains 13 residues. The V gene end was trimmed by 4 bases and the J gene end by 10 bases; junction bases not matched to a gene: 7. CDR3 region: CASSSQGVEEQFF. CDR3 bases: TGTGCCAGCAGCTCCCAGGGGGTCGAGGAGCAGTTCTTC.

The V gene is TRBV11-2, the J gene TRBJ1-1; no clear D gene. Germline lookup yields CDR1 SGHAT and CDR2 FQNNGV. CDR3 length: 13 residues. The ends were cut back, 1 base at V and 4 bases at J, with 7 bases in the middle. CDR3 DNA: TGTGCCAGCAGCTTAGCCCCGGGCACTGAAGCTTTCTTT. Translated: CASSLAPGTEAFF.

This chain links TRBV11-2 with TRBJ1-1; D is unclear. CDR1 is SGHAT and CDR2 is FQNNGV in the germline V gene. The CDR3 spans 14 residues. Trimming took off 3 bases at V and 1 base at J, with 9 bases between the two ends. CDR3 amino acids: CASSLGRGNTEAFF. The CDR3 nucleotides are TGTGCCAGCAGCTTGGGTCGAGGGAACACTGAAGCTTTCTTT.

The V call is TRBV4-1, the J call TRBJ2-1, with 10 bases aligning to TRBD2. The CDR3 totals 16 residues. Germline V gives CDR1 MGHRA, CDR2 YSYEKL. V shed 8 bases and J 1 base; nucleotides not matched to a gene: 8. In DNA form, the CDR3 reads TGCGCCAGCCTACCGGAGCGGGGGGGATCCTACAATGAGCAGTTCTTC. Translation gives CASLPERGGSYNEQFF.

This chain's CDR3 is CASSERVGGQNTGELFF. In nucleotides, the CDR3 is TGTGCCAGCAGTGAACGAGTTGGGGGACAAAACACCGGGGAGCTGTTTTTT. The rearrangement links TRBV6-1 to TRBJ2-2, with D perhaps TRBD1 (6 bases). With 2 bases removed from V and 2 bases from J, the gap between germline ends came to 15 bases. CDR3 size: 17 residues. Germline CDR1 reads MNHNS; CDR2 reads SASEGT.

The V gene is TRBV10-2, the J gene TRBJ1-1; a possible D gene is TRBD1 (6 bases). The CDR3 is made up of 14 amino acids. The V gene lost 6 bases and the J gene lost 1 base, with 12 bases spanning the gap. CDR1 is WSHSY, CDR2 SAAADI, per germline. The CDR3 sequence is CASRTRGGNTEAFF. For the CDR3, the DNA is TGCGCCAGCAGGACGAGGGGGGGGAACACTGAAGCTTTCTTT.

The rearrangement links TRBV4-3 to TRBJ2-7; maybe TRBD2 (6 bases). This CDR3 comprises 16 residues. Germline lookup yields CDR1 LGHNA and CDR2 YSLEER. V shed 1 base and J shed 2 bases, with 15 bases lying between them. The CDR3, as DNA: TGCGCCAGCAGCCAAGTCCGGGGGTGGGGCGCCTACGAGCAGTACTTC. The encoded protein is CASSQVRGWGAYEQYF.

For the CDR3, the DNA is TGTGCCAGCAGCCTTGGCATCCCGCGCAATCAGCCCCAGCATTTT. As protein: CASSLGIPRNQPQHF. The chain has TRBV4-2 and TRBJ1-5; D is ambiguous. V was pared by 4 bases and J by 2 bases, with 12 bases between. CDR3 size: 15 residues. The germline gives CDR1 LGHNA, CDR2 YNFKEQ.